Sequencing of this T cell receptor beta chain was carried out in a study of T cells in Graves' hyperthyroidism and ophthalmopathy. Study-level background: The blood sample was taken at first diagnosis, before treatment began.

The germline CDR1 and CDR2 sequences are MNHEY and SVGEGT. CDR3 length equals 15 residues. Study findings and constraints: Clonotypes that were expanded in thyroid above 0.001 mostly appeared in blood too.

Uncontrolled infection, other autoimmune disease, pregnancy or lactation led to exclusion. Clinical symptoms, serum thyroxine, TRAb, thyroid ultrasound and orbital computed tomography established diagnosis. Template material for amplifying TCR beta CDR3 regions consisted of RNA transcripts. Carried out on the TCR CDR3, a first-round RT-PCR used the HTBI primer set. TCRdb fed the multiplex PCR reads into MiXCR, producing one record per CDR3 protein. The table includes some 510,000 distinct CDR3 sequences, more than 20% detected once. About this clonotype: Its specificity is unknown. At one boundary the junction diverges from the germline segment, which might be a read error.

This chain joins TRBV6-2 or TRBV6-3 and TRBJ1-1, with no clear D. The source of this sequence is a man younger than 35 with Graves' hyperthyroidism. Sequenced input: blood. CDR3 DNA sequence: TGTGCCAGCAGCCACCGCGCGGGAGCGAACACCGAAGCTTGCTTT. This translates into CASSHRAGANTEACF.